This TCR beta chain was captured in a study of T-cell reconstitution after alpha-beta-depleted transplantation in children. Unique molecular identifiers were incorporated into the prepared TCRbeta library. TCRdb reprocessed the PCR reads via MiXCR and lists one record per CDR3 protein. Of 500,000 to 600,000 distinct CDR3 sequences in the sample, about 16% were seen once. Trimming cost V 0 bases and J 4 bases, with 10 bases left between them. The germline V gene encodes CDR1 SGHRS and CDR2 YFSETQ. The CDR3 covers 14 residues. This clonotype was observed a handful of times. The receptor's source is a human donor who donated a stem cell graft to a child with acute lymphoblastic leukemia. Material: PBMCs from the stem cell graft donor, obtained from the stem cell graft. The V and J genes are TRBV5-1 and TRBJ1-2; perhaps TRBD1 as D (6 bases). The CDR3 bases are TGCGCCAGCAGCTTGGAGATACAGGGCTATGGCTACACCTTC. Its translation is CASSLEIQGYGYTF.